This note documents a single T cell receptor beta chain sequence. The investigators amplified TCR beta CDR3 regions from RNA transcripts. First-round RT-PCR with HTBI primers amplified the TCR CDR3 region. MiXCR was run by TCRdb on the multiplex PCR reads, yielding one entry per CDR3 protein. The sample includes 450,000 to 600,000 distinct CDR3 sequences, 15% to 20% of them seen just once. The data were obtained in a study of T cells in Graves' hyperthyroidism and ophthalmopathy. The germline CDR1 and CDR2 sequences are DFQATT and SNEGSKA (reference sequence). V dropped 3 bases and J dropped 5 bases, with 7 bases sitting between them. CDR3 length equals 11 residues.

This sequence was found in a man aged 40-49 years with Graves' ophthalmopathy. Sequences were obtained from blood. This chain joins TRBV20-1 and TRBJ1-2; D is unclear. In DNA form, the CDR3 reads TGCAGTGCTAGTATGCGGTATGGCTACACCTTC. It yields the protein CSASMRYGYTF.